This T cell receptor beta chain was recovered during a study of cytomegalovirus exposure and HLA in healthy donors. There are 17 residues in the CDR3. Germline assignment: CDR1 LNHNV and CDR2 YYDKDF (reference sequence). V lost 2 bases to trimming and J lost 6 bases; unmatched junction nucleotides: 14. Turning to this clone: What it binds is unknown.

Primers included in the PCR were 60 Vbeta and 13 Jbeta primers. Profiled with immunoSEQ multiplex PCR; TCRdb holds only in-frame clones, not every one. The table has 80,000 to 100,000 clones, over 65% seen once; the top ten hold more than 3%. Findings of the study overall: In an earlier analysis, in 587 donors, most V segments appeared productive either ~87% or ~30% of the time. Later findings reportedly placed an Asian-associated ancestry cluster below the roughly 690-donor mean for N-insertions. Some TCR beta chains (164 of them) were listed as cytomegalovirus-associated.

Regarding donors, all were healthy bone marrow donors. Sequenced input: PBMCs. The TCR was taken from a middle-aged man in good health and CMV-seronegative. The V call is TRBV15, the J call TRBJ2-7; 9 positions match TRBD1. CDR3 residues: CATSRTLQDRGFGEQYF. The CDR3 DNA reads TGTGCCACCAGCAGAACCCTACAGGACAGGGGTTTTGGCGAGCAGTACTTC.